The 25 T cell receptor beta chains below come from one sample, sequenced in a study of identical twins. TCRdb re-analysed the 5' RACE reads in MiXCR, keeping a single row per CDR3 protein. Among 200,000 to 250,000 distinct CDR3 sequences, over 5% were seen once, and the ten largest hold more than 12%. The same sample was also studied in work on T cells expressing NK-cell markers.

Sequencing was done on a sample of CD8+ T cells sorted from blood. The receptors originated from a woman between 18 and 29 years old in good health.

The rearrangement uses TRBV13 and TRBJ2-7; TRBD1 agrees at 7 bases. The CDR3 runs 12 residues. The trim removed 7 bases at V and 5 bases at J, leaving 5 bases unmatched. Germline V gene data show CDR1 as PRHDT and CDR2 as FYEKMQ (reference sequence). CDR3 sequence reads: CASTRGGDEQYF. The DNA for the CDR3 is TGTGCCAGCACCCGAGGGGGCGACGAGCAGTACTTC. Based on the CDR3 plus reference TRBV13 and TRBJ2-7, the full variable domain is AAGVIQSPRHLIKEKRETATLKCYPIPRHDTVYWYQQGPGQDPQFLISFYEKMQSDKGSIPDRFSAQQFSDYHSELNMSSLELGDSALYFCASTRGGDEQYFGPGTRLTVT.

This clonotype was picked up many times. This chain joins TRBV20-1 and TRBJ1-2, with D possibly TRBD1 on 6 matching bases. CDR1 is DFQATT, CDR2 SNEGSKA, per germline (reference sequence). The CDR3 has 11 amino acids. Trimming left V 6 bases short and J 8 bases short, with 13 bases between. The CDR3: CSAPAGEGYTF. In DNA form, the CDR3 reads TGCAGTGCCCCAGCAGGGGAGGGCTACACCTTC.

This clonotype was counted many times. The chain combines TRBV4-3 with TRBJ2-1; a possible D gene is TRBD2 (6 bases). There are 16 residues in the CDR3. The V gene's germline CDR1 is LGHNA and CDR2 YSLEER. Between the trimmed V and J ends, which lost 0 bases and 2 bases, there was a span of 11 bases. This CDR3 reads CASSQDRENPYNEQFF. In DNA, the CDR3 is TGCGCCAGCAGCCAAGATCGGGAGAACCCCTACAATGAGCAGTTCTTC.

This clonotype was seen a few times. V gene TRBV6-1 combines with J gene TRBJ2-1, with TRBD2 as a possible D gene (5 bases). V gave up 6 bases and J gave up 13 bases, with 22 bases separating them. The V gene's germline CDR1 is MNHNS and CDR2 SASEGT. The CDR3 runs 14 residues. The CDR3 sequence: CASSPEGRLLEQFF. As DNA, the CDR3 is TGTGCCAGCAGCCCCGAGGGCCGCCTATTAGAACAGTTCTTC.

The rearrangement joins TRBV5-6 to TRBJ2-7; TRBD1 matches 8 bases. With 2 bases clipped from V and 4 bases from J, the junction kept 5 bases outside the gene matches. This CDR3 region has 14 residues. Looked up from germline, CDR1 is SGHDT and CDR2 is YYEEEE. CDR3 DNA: TGTGCCAGCAGCTTTGGGACAGGTTATTACGAGCAGTACTTC. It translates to CASSFGTGYYEQYF.

CDR3 sequence: CASSVPGGFVNSGEQFF. CDR3 DNA sequence: TGTGCCAGCAGTGTCCCAGGGGGCTTTGTTAATTCCGGTGAGCAGTTCTTC. The V call is TRBV2, the J call TRBJ2-1; 8 nucleotides match TRBD1. The V gene end was trimmed by 4 bases and the J gene end by 9 bases; junction bases not matched to a gene: 17. The CDR3 has 17 residues. Germline-derived CDR1 and CDR2 are SNHLY and FYNNEI. Variable domain in full (rest from reference TRBV2 and TRBJ2-1): EPEVTQTPSHQVTQMGQEVILRCVPISNHLYFYWYRQILGQKVEFLVSFYNNEISEKSEIFDDQFSVERPDGSNFTLKIRSTKLEDSAMYFCASSVPGGFVNSGEQFFGPGTRLTVL.

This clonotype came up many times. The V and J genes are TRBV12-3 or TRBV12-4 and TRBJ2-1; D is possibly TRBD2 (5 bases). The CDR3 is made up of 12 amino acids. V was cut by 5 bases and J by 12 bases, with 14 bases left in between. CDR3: CASSHGEIGQFF. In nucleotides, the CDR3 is TGTGCCAGCAGTCACGGGGAAATAGGGCAGTTCTTC.

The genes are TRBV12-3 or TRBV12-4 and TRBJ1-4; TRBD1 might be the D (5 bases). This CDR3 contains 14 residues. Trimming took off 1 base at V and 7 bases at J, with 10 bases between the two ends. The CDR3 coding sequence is TGTGCCAGCAGTTTAGGTATAAGGGGTGAAAAACTGTTTTTT. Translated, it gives CASSLGIRGEKLFF.

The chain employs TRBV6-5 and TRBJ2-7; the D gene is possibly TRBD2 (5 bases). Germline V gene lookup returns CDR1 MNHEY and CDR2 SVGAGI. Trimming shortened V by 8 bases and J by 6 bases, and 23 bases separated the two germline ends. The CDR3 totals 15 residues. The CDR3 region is CASGYFTGTPGEQYF. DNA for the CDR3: TGTGCCAGCGGATACTTTACGGGAACCCCCGGCGAGCAGTACTTC.

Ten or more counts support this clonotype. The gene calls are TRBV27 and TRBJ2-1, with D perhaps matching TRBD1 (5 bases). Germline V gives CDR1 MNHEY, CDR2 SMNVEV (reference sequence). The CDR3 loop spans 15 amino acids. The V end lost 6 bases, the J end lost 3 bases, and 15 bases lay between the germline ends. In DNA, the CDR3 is TGTGCCAGCAGCCAAATCGGACAACTCTACAATGAGCAGTTCTTC. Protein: CASSQIGQLYNEQFF.

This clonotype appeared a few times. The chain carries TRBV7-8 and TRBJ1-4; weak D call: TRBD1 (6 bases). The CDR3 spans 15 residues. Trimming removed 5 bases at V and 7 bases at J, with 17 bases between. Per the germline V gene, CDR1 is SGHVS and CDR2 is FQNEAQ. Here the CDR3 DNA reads TGTGCCAGCAGCGACTGGGGGCGCGAAGGTGAAAAACTGTTTTTT. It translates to CASSDWGREGEKLFF.

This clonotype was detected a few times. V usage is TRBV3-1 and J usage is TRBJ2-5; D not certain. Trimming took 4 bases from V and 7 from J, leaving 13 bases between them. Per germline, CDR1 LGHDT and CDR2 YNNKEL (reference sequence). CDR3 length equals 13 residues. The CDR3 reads CASSPELSRTQYF. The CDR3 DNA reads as TGTGCCAGCAGCCCCGAATTAAGTCGGACCCAGTACTTC.

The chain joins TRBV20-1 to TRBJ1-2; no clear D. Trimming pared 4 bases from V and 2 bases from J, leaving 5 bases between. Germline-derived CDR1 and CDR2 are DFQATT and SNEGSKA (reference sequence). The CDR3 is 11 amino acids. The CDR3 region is CSATGNYGYTF. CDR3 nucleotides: TGCAGTGCTACTGGGAACTATGGCTACACCTTC.

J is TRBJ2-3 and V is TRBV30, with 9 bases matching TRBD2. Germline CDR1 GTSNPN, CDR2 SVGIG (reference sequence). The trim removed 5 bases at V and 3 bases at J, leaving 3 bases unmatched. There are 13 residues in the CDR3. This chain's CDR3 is CAWAAGGTDTQYF. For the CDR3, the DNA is TGTGCCTGGGCTGCGGGAGGGACAGATACGCAGTATTTT.

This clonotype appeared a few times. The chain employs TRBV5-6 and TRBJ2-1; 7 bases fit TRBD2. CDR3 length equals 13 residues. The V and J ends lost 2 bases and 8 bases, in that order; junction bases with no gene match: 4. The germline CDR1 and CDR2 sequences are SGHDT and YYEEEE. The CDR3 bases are TGTGCCAGCAGCTTCGGGGGGTCGGATGAGCAGTTCTTC. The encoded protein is CASSFGGSDEQFF.

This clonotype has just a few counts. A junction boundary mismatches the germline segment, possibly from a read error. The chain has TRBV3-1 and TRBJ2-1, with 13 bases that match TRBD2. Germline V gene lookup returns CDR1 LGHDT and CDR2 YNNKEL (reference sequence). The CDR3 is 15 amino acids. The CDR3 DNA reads TGTGCCAGCTGCCAACTAGCGGGGGGGTCCAATGAGCAGTTCTTC. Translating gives CASCQLAGGSNEQFF.

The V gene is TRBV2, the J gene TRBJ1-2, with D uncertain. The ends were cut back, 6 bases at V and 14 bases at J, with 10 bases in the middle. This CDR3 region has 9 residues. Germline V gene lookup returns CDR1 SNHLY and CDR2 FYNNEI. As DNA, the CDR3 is TGTGCCAGCAGCACCGGAGGTACCTTC. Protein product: CASSTGGTF.

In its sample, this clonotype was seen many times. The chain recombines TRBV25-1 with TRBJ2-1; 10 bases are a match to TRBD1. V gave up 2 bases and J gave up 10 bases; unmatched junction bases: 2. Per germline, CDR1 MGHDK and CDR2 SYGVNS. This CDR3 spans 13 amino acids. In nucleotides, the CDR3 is TGTGCCAGCAGTGAAGACAGGGGGCGGGAGCAGTTCTTC. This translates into CASSEDRGREQFF.

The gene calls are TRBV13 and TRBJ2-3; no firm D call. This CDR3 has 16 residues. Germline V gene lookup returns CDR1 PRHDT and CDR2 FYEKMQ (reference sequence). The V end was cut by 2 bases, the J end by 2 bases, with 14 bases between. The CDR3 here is CASSLRFTLYTDTQYF. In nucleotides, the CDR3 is TGTGCCAGCAGCTTAAGGTTCACGCTATACACAGATACGCAGTATTTT.

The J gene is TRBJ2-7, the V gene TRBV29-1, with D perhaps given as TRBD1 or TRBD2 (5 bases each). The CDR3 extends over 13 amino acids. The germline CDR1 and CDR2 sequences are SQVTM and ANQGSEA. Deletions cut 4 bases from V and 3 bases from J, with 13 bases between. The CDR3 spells CSVAGTEGYEQYF. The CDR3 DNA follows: TGCAGCGTTGCCGGGACCGAAGGCTACGAGCAGTACTTC.

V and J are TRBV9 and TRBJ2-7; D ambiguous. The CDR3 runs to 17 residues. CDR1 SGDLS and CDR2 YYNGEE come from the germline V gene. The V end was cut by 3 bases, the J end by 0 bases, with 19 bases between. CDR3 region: CASSAHRNSATSYEQYF. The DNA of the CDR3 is TGTGCCAGCAGCGCCCATCGAAACAGCGCTACCTCCTACGAGCAGTACTTC.

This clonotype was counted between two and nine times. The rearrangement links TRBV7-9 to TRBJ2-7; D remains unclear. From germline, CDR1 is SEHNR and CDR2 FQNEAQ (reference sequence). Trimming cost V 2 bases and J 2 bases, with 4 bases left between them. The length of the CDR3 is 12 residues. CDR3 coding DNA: TGTGCCAGCAGCTTAAAGGCCTACGAGCAGTACTTC. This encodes CASSLKAYEQYF.

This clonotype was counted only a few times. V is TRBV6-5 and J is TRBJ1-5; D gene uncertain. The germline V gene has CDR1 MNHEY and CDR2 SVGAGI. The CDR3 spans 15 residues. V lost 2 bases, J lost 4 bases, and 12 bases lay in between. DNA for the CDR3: TGTGCCAGCAGTTACGGTCCCGGACGGAATCAGCCCCAGCATTTT. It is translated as CASSYGPGRNQPQHF.

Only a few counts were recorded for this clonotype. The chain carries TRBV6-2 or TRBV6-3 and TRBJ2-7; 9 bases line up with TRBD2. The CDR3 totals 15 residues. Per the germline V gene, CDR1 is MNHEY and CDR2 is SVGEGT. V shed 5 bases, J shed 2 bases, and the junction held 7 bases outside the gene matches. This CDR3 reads CASSTRTSDTYEQYF. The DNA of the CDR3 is TGTGCCAGCAGTACCCGGACTAGCGATACCTACGAGCAGTACTTC.

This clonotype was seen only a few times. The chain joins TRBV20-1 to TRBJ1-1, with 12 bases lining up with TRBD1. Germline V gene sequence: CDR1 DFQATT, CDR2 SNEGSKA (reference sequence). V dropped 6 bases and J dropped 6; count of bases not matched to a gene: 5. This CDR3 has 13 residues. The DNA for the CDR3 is TGCAGTGCCCCGGGACAGGGGGCCTCTGAAGCTTTCTTT. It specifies CSAPGQGASEAFF.